This TCR beta chain was sequenced for a study of OX40 agonist ivuxolimab in advanced cancers. The wider study: The study treated patients with ivuxolimab, an agonistic anti-OX40 (CD134) antibody.

Turning to this clone: Its target is unknown.

Points from the study as a whole: At doses 0.1 to 3.0 mg/kg, CD4+ and CD8+ clones expanded.

TCRdb keeps only in-frame clones here, not all; method: immunoSEQ multiplex PCR. Here the sample spans approximately 23,000 clones, 86% being singletons. The CDR3 totals 13 residues. Germline V CDR1 and CDR2: SGHVS, FQNEAQ. V was shortened by 3 bases and J by 7 bases, with 10 bases between the two germline ends. The chain is built from TRBV7-8 and TRBJ2-1, with D possibly matching TRBD1 (6 bases). The starting material was CD4+ or CD8+ T cells sorted from blood, obtained in a trial of the OX40 agonist ivuxolimab. The TCR was taken from an adult with an advanced solid tumor such as melanoma, head and neck, liver or kidney cancer. The CDR3 sequence: CASSFTGWNEQFF. The CDR3 DNA reads as TGTGCCAGCAGCTTTACAGGGTGGAATGAGCAGTTCTTC.